This T cell receptor beta chain was documented in a study of STAT5B mutations in CD4+ large granular lymphocyte leukemia. General study points: CD4-sorted patient repertoires seemed more clonal than healthy CD4+ repertoires.

Assay: immunoSEQ multiplex PCR; the TCRdb copy retains only in-frame clones and omits some. The sample includes tens of thousands of clones, more than 75% of them seen just once. CDR3 size: 19 residues. Trimming cost V 0 bases and J 0 bases; bases outside gene matches: 9. The V gene's germline CDR1 is LGHNA and CDR2 YNFKEQ. A word on this clone: Its antigen is undetermined.

Sequenced sample: CD4+ T cells from blood buffy coats. This receptor was obtained from a human donor in good health. V gene TRBV4-2 combines with J gene TRBJ2-4, with 9 nucleotides matching TRBD2. The CDR3: CASSQDGAGGSAAKNIQYF. DNA for the CDR3: TGTGCCAGCAGCCAAGATGGGGCGGGGGGGTCGGCAGCCAAAAACATTCAGTACTTC.